The 5 T cell receptor beta chains listed next were all sequenced from one sample in a study of blood T cell repertoires in COVID-19. The data were produced by immunoSEQ multiplex PCR, yet TCRdb's version contains in-frame clones alone and is incomplete. The table records about 160,000 clones, about 83% of them present only once. The material sequenced was peripheral blood. The origin of the receptors is a man between 35 and 55 years old who had recovered from COVID-19.

V and J are TRBV28 and TRBJ2-1; 11 bases are shared with TRBD2. The germline V gene has CDR1 MDHEN and CDR2 SYDVKM. The CDR3 runs to 15 residues. V lost 4 bases and J lost 4; bases outside the gene matches: 3. CDR3 nucleotide sequence: TGTGCCAGCAGTTCACTAGCGGGAGTGTACAATGAGCAGTTCTTC. Its protein product is CASSSLAGVYNEQFF. Looking up the rest from reference TRBV28 and TRBJ2-1 gives the full variable domain: DVKVTQSSRYLVKRTGEKVFLECVQDMDHENMFWYRQDPGLGLRLIYFSYDVKMKEKGDIPEGYSVSREKKERFSLILESASTNQTSMYLCASSSLAGVYNEQFFGPGTRLTVL.

The rearrangement uses TRBV7-8 and TRBJ1-4, with D possibly being TRBD1 (6 bases). Deletions cut 5 bases from V and 3 bases from J, with 10 bases between. Germline loops: CDR1 SGHVS, CDR2 FQNEAQ. CDR3 length equals 14 residues. CDR3 nucleotide sequence: TGTGCCAGCAGCCTGACAGGATCTAATGAAAAACTGTTTTTT. Its protein product is CASSLTGSNEKLFF. Complete variable domain (other parts from reference TRBV7-8 and TRBJ1-4): GAGVSQSPRYKVAKRGQDVALRCDPISGHVSLFWYQQALGQGPEFLTYFQNEAQLDKSGLPSDRFFAERPEGSVSTLKIQRTQQEDSAVYLCASSLTGSNEKLFFGSGTQLSVL.

The chain is built from TRBV28 and TRBJ1-2; TRBD1 matches 9 bases. This CDR3 is built from 14 residues. V lost 4 bases to trimming and J lost 6 bases; unmatched junction nucleotides: 6. From germline, CDR1 is MDHEN and CDR2 SYDVKM. The CDR3 spells CASSWDRVGDGYTF. The CDR3, as DNA: TGTGCCAGCAGTTGGGACAGGGTAGGGGATGGCTACACCTTC.

CDR3 sequence reads: CASLRDSHSTDTQYF. CDR3 DNA sequence: TGCGCCAGCCTGCGGGACTCCCATAGCACAGATACGCAGTATTTT. The genes are TRBV5-1 and TRBJ2-3, with D maybe TRBD2 (6 bases). Trimming stripped 7 bases from V and 0 bases from J, with 15 bases between. Germline CDR1 SGHRS, CDR2 YFSETQ. The CDR3 runs 15 residues.

The table lists this clone with a count of one. The chain employs TRBV4-3 and TRBJ1-2; 8 bases agree with TRBD1. The ends lost 1 base at V and 5 bases at J; junction bases unmatched: 12. This CDR3 has 17 residues. Germline V gene data show CDR1 as LGHNA and CDR2 as YSLEER. The CDR3 sequence: CASSQGPGDRLGYGYTF. The CDR3 bases are TGCGCCAGCAGCCAAGGCCCCGGGGACAGGTTGGGATATGGCTACACCTTC.